The 28 T cell receptor beta chains presented below share a single source sample, sequenced in a study of T-cell memory formation after mild COVID-19 (TCRdb year 2021). Libraries were prepared through 5' RACE. Sequenced using an Illumina NovaSeq 6000. Using fastp at Q25 and MiXCR, TCRdb reprocessed the public reads and kept productive beta chains. One record per CDR3 amino acid sequence lists the most common genes and DNA. In this sample the table shows about 110,000 distinct CDR3 sequences, around 12% of which occur a single time. The ten largest clones take up 27% of the sample. The source material was PBMCs or a T cell subset sorted from them (not recorded which). These receptors originate from an adult woman who had mild COVID-19 (a few samples of this study predate the infection). The sample titles of this study are shuffled in the database, so cell type and time point are left out; the donor was told from shared clones.

The J gene is TRBJ2-7, the V gene TRBV29-1, with 7 bases fitting TRBD1. There are 15 residues in the CDR3. The V gene's germline CDR1 is SQVTM and CDR2 ANQGSEA. V lost 2 bases to trimming and J lost 0 bases; unmatched junction nucleotides: 7. CDR3 amino acids: CSVELADRSSYEQYF. CDR3 DNA: TGCAGCGTTGAATTGGCGGACAGGAGCTCCTACGAGCAGTACTTC.

This clonotype was seen more than once but under ten times. The CDR3 sequence is CASSSSGTGVYEQYF. CDR3 sequence (DNA): TGTGCCAGCAGCTCATCCGGGACAGGGGTCTACGAGCAGTACTTC. The rearrangement uses TRBV5-6 and TRBJ2-7, with 10 bases matching TRBD1. Trimming at V came to 3 bases and at J to 3 bases, leaving 6 bases not matched to a gene. This CDR3 spans 15 amino acids. Germline loops: CDR1 SGHDT, CDR2 YYEEEE.

V is TRBV5-1 and J is TRBJ2-1; 7 bases agree with TRBD2. There are 17 residues in the CDR3. Trimming at V came to 4 bases and at J to 5 bases, leaving 15 bases not matched to a gene. Germline values: CDR1 SGHRS, CDR2 YFSETQ. CDR3 loop: CASSPDLLAEPDNEQFF. The CDR3 bases are TGCGCCAGCAGCCCCGACCTTCTAGCGGAGCCTGACAATGAGCAGTTCTTC.

This rearrangement joins TRBV12-3 or TRBV12-4 to TRBJ2-1; D is possibly TRBD2 (7 bases). V was cut by 8 bases and J by 6 bases, with 23 bases left in between. The CDR3 sequence is 16 residues long. CDR3 loop: CASRPEGGARGNEQFF. In DNA, the CDR3 is TGTGCCAGCCGACCCGAGGGGGGGGCCCGTGGCAATGAGCAGTTCTTC.

The table lists this clonotype with a few counts. V usage is TRBV11-2 and J usage is TRBJ2-5; a weak D match, TRBD1 (5 bases). V gave up 1 base and J gave up 0 bases, with 15 bases separating them. This CDR3 is built from 17 residues. Germline CDR1 and CDR2: SGHAT and FQNNGV. The chain's CDR3 is CASSLADSSWYQETQYF. Here the CDR3 DNA reads TGTGCCAGCAGCTTAGCTGACAGCTCATGGTACCAAGAGACCCAGTACTTC.

The V call is TRBV29-1, the J call TRBJ2-1, with D unresolved. Trimming shortened V by 7 bases and J by 15 bases, and 19 bases separated the two germline ends. The length of the CDR3 is 11 residues. Germline loops: CDR1 SQVTM, CDR2 ANQGSEA. The CDR3 DNA reads TGCAGCGCCGCGGACCATGGCATCTCGTTCTTC. Its protein product is CSAADHGISFF.

There are a few counts of this clonotype. J is TRBJ2-6 and V is TRBV11-2; unclear D gene. Trimming removed 1 base from V and 2 bases from J, with 6 bases in between. The CDR3 is made up of 15 amino acids. The germline V gene encodes CDR1 SGHAT and CDR2 FQNNGV. The chain's CDR3 is CASSLGVTGANVLTF. The CDR3, as DNA: TGTGCCAGCAGCTTAGGGGTGACTGGGGCCAACGTCCTGACTTTC.

This chain joins TRBV6-6 and TRBJ2-1; 7 bases line up with TRBD1. This CDR3 has 13 amino acids. Unmatched junction bases numbered 7, after V lost 2 bases and J lost 12 bases. Germline lookup yields CDR1 MNHNY and CDR2 SVGAGI (reference sequence). CDR3 nucleotide sequence: TGTGCCAGCAGTTACACAACAGGGGATGGGCAGTTCTTC. It codes for CASSYTTGDGQFF.

This clonotype was counted between two and nine times. V gene TRBV6-2 or TRBV6-3 combines with J gene TRBJ2-7, with 9 bases lining up with TRBD1. The CDR3 spans 14 residues. Trimming removed 8 bases from V and 0 bases from J; junction bases left unmatched: 5. Germline CDR1 reads MNHEY; CDR2 reads SVGEGT. The CDR3 DNA follows: TGTGCCAGCCGCCAGGGACAGGGCTCCTACGAGCAGTACTTC. It specifies CASRQGQGSYEQYF.

J is TRBJ2-4 and V is TRBV7-9, with a possible D match to TRBD2 (5 bases). Germline V gene data show CDR1 as SEHNR and CDR2 as FQNEAQ (reference sequence). V was cut by 3 bases and J by 5 bases, with 8 bases left in between. CDR3 length equals 13 residues. Here the CDR3 reads CASSFSRENIQYF. The CDR3 coding sequence is TGTGCCAGCAGCTTTTCGAGGGAAAACATTCAGTACTTC.

This chain uses TRBV9 with TRBJ2-3; D ambiguous. The length of the CDR3 is 14 residues. Germline-derived CDR1 and CDR2 are SGDLS and YYNGEE. The ends were cut back, 0 bases at V and 2 bases at J, with 7 bases in the middle. This CDR3 reads CASSVAGITDTQYF. CDR3 in DNA: TGTGCCAGCAGCGTAGCTGGGATCACAGATACGCAGTATTTT. Full variable domain (rest looked up from reference TRBV9 and TRBJ2-3): DSGVTQTPKHLITATGQRVTLRCSPRSGDLSVYWYQQSLDQGLQFLIQYYNGEERAKGNILERFSAQQFPDLHSELNLSSLELGDSALYFCASSVAGITDTQYFGPGTRLTVL.

CDR3 sequence reads: CASSGPSDTQYF. In DNA, the CDR3 is TGTGCCAGCAGCGGACCTTCGGATACGCAGTATTTT. V usage is TRBV5-6 and J usage is TRBJ2-3; D is uncertain. This CDR3 comprises 12 residues. Germline V gene data show CDR1 as SGHDT and CDR2 as YYEEEE. Deletions cut 4 bases from V and 6 bases from J, with 9 bases between.

This clonotype was detected many times. The chain carries TRBV7-9 and TRBJ2-3; D may be TRBD2 (6 bases). The V end was cut by 1 base, the J end by 6 bases, with 17 bases between. The CDR3 is made up of 16 amino acids. The germline CDR1 and CDR2 sequences are SEHNR and FQNEAQ (reference sequence). CDR3 nucleotide sequence: TGTGCCAGCAGCTTAGTCGGTAGCGGCTTAGGGGATACGCAGTATTTT. This sequence encodes CASSLVGSGLGDTQYF.

Ten or more counts support this clonotype. CDR3 nucleotides: TGTGCCAGCAGTTACGTAGATACGCAGTATTTT. It is translated as CASSYVDTQYF. This chain connects TRBV6-6 to TRBJ2-3, with D unclear. V gave up 2 bases and J gave up 5 bases, with 2 bases separating them. CDR1 is MNHNY, CDR2 SVGAGI, per germline (reference sequence). This CDR3 spans 11 amino acids.

V and J are TRBV13 and TRBJ2-7; no definite D call. CDR1 is PRHDT, CDR2 FYEKMQ, per germline (reference sequence). Trimming removed 5 bases at V and 1 base at J, with 15 bases between. This CDR3 spans 15 amino acids. In DNA, the CDR3 is TGTGCCAGCAGCCCCAGTGGTTGGGAATCCTACGAGCAGTACTTC. Amino acids: CASSPSGWESYEQYF.

The chain couples TRBV2 to TRBJ2-1, with D perhaps TRBD2 (6 bases). Germline CDR1 and CDR2: SNHLY and FYNNEI. V gave up 7 bases and J gave up 10 bases, with 11 bases separating them. This CDR3 is 11 amino acids long. In DNA, the CDR3 is TGTGCCAGCACCTCGGGAGAGGAGCAGTTCTTC. This encodes CASTSGEEQFF.

The chain employs TRBV5-8 and TRBJ2-1, with D hard to call. The CDR3 has 12 amino acids. The germline gives CDR1 SGHTS, CDR2 YDEGEE. Trimming removed 1 base at V and 5 bases at J, with 4 bases between. DNA for the CDR3: TGTGCCAGCAGCTTGAGACACAATGAGCAGTTCTTC. Translation gives CASSLRHNEQFF.

This clonotype was counted ten times or more. The genes are TRBV7-8 and TRBJ2-2, with 7 bases that match TRBD1. Germline CDR1 reads SGHVS; CDR2 reads FQNEAQ. J gave up 0 bases and V 4 bases, and 8 bases lay outside the gene matches. The CDR3 length is 17 residues. The CDR3 spells CASSSIPGQPNTGELFF. The CDR3, as DNA: TGTGCCAGCAGCTCGATTCCGGGACAGCCGAACACCGGGGAGCTGTTTTTT.

This clonotype was detected only a few times. The junction and the germline gene differ at one end; a read error may be behind it. CDR3 DNA sequence: TGTGCCAGCAGCTTACAGGGCCTAGCGGGGGGGCCCTCCTACAATGAGCATTTCTTC. It encodes CASSLQGLAGGPSYNEHFF. The genes are TRBV7-3 and TRBJ2-1, with TRBD2 matching 12 bases. This CDR3 region has 19 residues. Germline CDR1 and CDR2: SGHTA and FQGTGA.

The chain is built from TRBV6-5 and TRBJ1-6; weak D call: TRBD1 (6 bases). Per the germline V gene, CDR1 is MNHEY and CDR2 is SVGAGI. There are 15 residues in the CDR3. The ends were cut back, 2 bases at V and 8 bases at J, with 13 bases in the middle. CDR3 residues: CASSYSPGEYSPLHF. DNA for the CDR3: TGTGCCAGCAGTTACAGTCCAGGGGAATATTCACCCCTCCACTTT.

There are a few counts of this clonotype. V gene TRBV15 combines with J gene TRBJ2-5; 10 nucleotides line up with TRBD1. This CDR3 has 15 amino acids. CDR1 is LNHNV, CDR2 YYDKDF, per germline (reference sequence). Germline trimming cut 6 bases from V and 5 bases from J; bases unmatched to any gene: 9. CDR3: CATRSGQGSGETQYF. CDR3 bases: TGTGCCACCAGATCGGGACAGGGGTCTGGTGAGACCCAGTACTTC.

This chain uses TRBV28 with TRBJ2-1; TRBD2 matches at 9 bases. CDR1 MDHEN and CDR2 SYDVKM come from the germline V gene. CDR3 length: 16 residues. Trimming took 1 base from V and 5 from J; bases not matched to a gene: 6. The CDR3 region has the DNA TGTGCCAGCAGTTTATTGGGACTAGCCGGCAACAATGAGCAGTTCTTC. Residues: CASSLLGLAGNNEQFF.

The gene calls are TRBV4-1 and TRBJ2-5, with D possibly being TRBD1 (5 bases). Trimming took off 0 bases at V and 7 bases at J, with 15 bases between the two ends. CDR3 length: 15 amino acids. Germline lookup yields CDR1 MGHRA and CDR2 YSYEKL. The CDR3 sequence is CASSQDQDSLGTQYF. For the CDR3, the DNA is TGCGCCAGCAGCCAAGATCAAGACAGCCTGGGGACCCAGTACTTC.

This clonotype was counted a few times. The rearrangement joins TRBV11-1 to TRBJ1-1; maybe TRBD1 (5 bases). Germline loops: CDR1 SGHAT, CDR2 FQDESV (reference sequence). V lost 5 bases, J lost 1 base, and 17 bases lay in between. CDR3 length: 16 residues. The CDR3: CASSPSGRGTNTEAFF. DNA for the CDR3: TGTGCCAGCAGCCCTAGTGGCCGGGGGACGAACACTGAAGCTTTCTTT.

This clonotype was counted ten times or more. This chain joins TRBV4-2 and TRBJ2-7, with D uncertain. Trimming removed 6 bases from V and 0 bases from J, with 9 bases in between. The CDR3 is made up of 13 amino acids. Germline V CDR1 and CDR2: LGHNA, YNFKEQ. This chain's CDR3 is CASSHGFSYEQYF. The CDR3 region has the DNA TGTGCCAGCAGTCACGGCTTCTCCTACGAGCAGTACTTC.

This clonotype was counted a few times. This chain joins TRBV6-1 and TRBJ2-1, with D unclear. With 2 bases removed from V and 7 bases from J, the gap between germline ends came to 6 bases. The CDR3 covers 12 residues. CDR1 and CDR2 from the germline V gene are MNHNS and SASEGT. CDR3 region: CASSESSNEQFF. The CDR3, as DNA: TGTGCCAGCAGTGAAAGTTCGAATGAGCAGTTCTTC.

This clonotype came up a few times. The V gene is TRBV9, the J gene TRBJ2-7, with TRBD1 matching over 9 bases. Germline CDR1 reads SGDLS; CDR2 reads YYNGEE. CDR3 size: 14 residues. J gave up 2 bases and V 3 bases, and 3 bases lay outside the gene matches. The CDR3 bases are TGTGCCAGCAGCGCGACAGGGGGAACCTACGAGCAGTACTTC. Translating it yields CASSATGGTYEQYF.

The V and J genes are TRBV6-2 or TRBV6-3 and TRBJ2-1; 10 bases are shared with TRBD1. The CDR3 length is 14 residues. V lost 10 bases and J lost 6; bases outside the gene matches: 9. Germline assignment: CDR1 MNHEY and CDR2 SVGEGT. CDR3 in amino acids: CAISSGTGVNEQFF. CDR3 nucleotides: TGTGCCATCTCCTCCGGGACAGGGGTCAATGAGCAGTTCTTC.